The 27 T cell receptor beta chains below were found in one sample sequenced in a study of CD8+CD57+ T cells in acquired aplastic anemia. Using genomic DNA as the template, TCR beta VDJ and CDR3 profiling was carried out. TCRdb re-derived calls from the reads in MiXCR, one entry per CDR3 protein. The repertoire includes under 350,000 distinct CDR3 sequences, 50% to 70% of them detected once, and approximately 8% sits in the top ten. The sample comprised sorted CD4+, CD8+, or CD8+CD57+ T cells (not recorded which) from PBMCs. Every receptor here comes from a human donor with severe aplastic anemia or a healthy control (not recorded which).

The chain joins TRBV7-9 to TRBJ2-1; D call uncertain. Per the germline V gene, CDR1 is SEHNR and CDR2 is FQNEAQ (reference sequence). The CDR3 spans 11 residues. V was trimmed by 6 bases and J by 8 bases, leaving 8 bases between them. The CDR3 spells CASRMVDEQFF. DNA of the CDR3: TGTGCCAGCAGAATGGTTGATGAGCAGTTCTTC.

Turning to this clonotype: At one boundary the junction diverges from the germline segment, which might be a read error. The CDR3 DNA is TGTGCCGTCAGCGGTTCTGGCCACAATGAGCAGTTCTTC. Amino acid sequence: CAVSGSGHNEQFF. The chain links TRBV10-3 to TRBJ2-1; TRBD2 might be the D (5 bases). CDR3 length: 13 amino acids. Germline CDR1 reads ENHRY; CDR2 reads SYGVKD.

This clonotype has just a few counts. This chain uses TRBV24-1 with TRBJ1-5, with D perhaps TRBD1 (5 bases). The V gene lost 2 bases and the J gene lost 4 bases, with 8 bases spanning the gap. CDR1 and CDR2 from the germline V gene are KGHDR and SFDVKD. CDR3 length: 14 residues. CDR3: CATSDSGRNQPQHF. Here the CDR3 DNA reads TGTGCCACCAGTGATTCAGGGAGAAATCAGCCCCAGCATTTT.

This clonotype came up many times. The rearrangement links TRBV14 to TRBJ2-2; tentative D call: TRBD2 (6 bases). The germline gives CDR1 SGHDN, CDR2 FVKESK. Trimming cost V 4 bases and J 4 bases, with 19 bases left between them. The CDR3 loop spans 17 amino acids. The CDR3 DNA follows: TGTGCCAGCAGCCTAAGGGGAGGCCAGGACCCCACCGGGGAGCTGTTTTTT. Protein: CASSLRGGQDPTGELFF.

V and J are TRBV14 and TRBJ2-3; tentative D call: TRBD1 (6 bases). Germline V lookup: CDR1 SGHDN, CDR2 FVKESK. The CDR3 spans 14 residues. The V gene lost 5 bases and the J gene lost 5 bases, with 14 bases spanning the gap. In DNA form, the CDR3 reads TGTGCCAGCAGCTACTATCTACAGGGAGATACGCAGTATTTT. The encoded protein is CASSYYLQGDTQYF. The full variable domain, in which reference TRBV14 and TRBJ2-3 provide the parts outside the CDR3, is EAGVTQFPSHSVIEKGQTVTLRCDPISGHDNLYWYRRVMGKEIKFLLHFVKESKQDESGMPNNRFLAERTGGTYSTLKVQPAELEDSGVYFCASSYYLQGDTQYFGPGTRLTVL.

The J gene is TRBJ2-5, the V gene TRBV24-1; 7 bases match TRBD1. The trim removed 2 bases at V and 2 bases at J, leaving 13 bases unmatched. Looked up from germline, CDR1 is KGHDR and CDR2 is SFDVKD. The CDR3 is 18 amino acids. CDR3 sequence: CATSDSLLGQGEQETQYF. The CDR3 nucleotides read TGTGCCACCAGTGATTCCTTGCTAGGGCAGGGGGAACAAGAGACCCAGTACTTC.

This chain joins TRBV20-1 and TRBJ1-1; TRBD1 matches 10 bases. Germline V lookup: CDR1 DFQATT, CDR2 SNEGSKA (reference sequence). The CDR3 covers 13 residues. Unmatched junction bases numbered 9, after V lost 8 bases and J lost 6 bases. CDR3 residues: CSTRQGALPEAFF. The CDR3, as DNA: TGCAGTACGAGACAGGGGGCGCTTCCTGAAGCTTTCTTT.

The chain carries TRBV24-1 and TRBJ2-3; no definite D call. Germline values: CDR1 KGHDR, CDR2 SFDVKD. V lost 5 bases and J lost 0, with 11 bases in between. The CDR3 is 15 amino acids. The chain's CDR3 is CATSVSPSSTDTQYF. Here the CDR3 DNA reads TGTGCCACCAGTGTATCGCCCTCCAGCACAGATACGCAGTATTTT.

This chain joins TRBV20-1 and TRBJ1-1, with 7 bases fitting TRBD1. The CDR3 is made up of 14 amino acids. With 3 bases clipped from V and 4 bases from J, the junction kept 8 bases outside the gene matches. Germline V gene sequence: CDR1 DFQATT, CDR2 SNEGSKA (reference sequence). CDR3 sequence: CSASPHRGGTEAFF. DNA of the CDR3: TGCAGTGCTAGTCCGCACAGGGGTGGCACTGAAGCTTTCTTT.

Here the CDR3 DNA reads TGTGCCCCCGAACTTCGGACTAACCCCAATCAGCCCCAGCATTTT. It specifies CAPELRTNPNQPQHF. The rearrangement joins TRBV24-1 to TRBJ1-5; D is ambiguous. The CDR3 is 15 amino acids. Germline V CDR1 and CDR2: KGHDR, SFDVKD. Trimming stripped 12 bases from V and 3 bases from J, with 20 bases between.

The V gene is TRBV2, the J gene TRBJ1-1; tentatively, D is TRBD1 (5 bases). The CDR3 has 12 residues. Germline assignment: CDR1 SNHLY and CDR2 FYNNEI. The V end lost 7 bases, the J end lost 3 bases, and 9 bases lay between the germline ends. The CDR3: CASTYRYTEAFF. The CDR3 DNA reads TGTGCCAGCACCTACAGGTACACTGAAGCTTTCTTT.

The rearrangement uses TRBV6-6 and TRBJ2-3; D gene uncertain. The CDR3 extends over 15 amino acids. From germline, CDR1 is MNHNY and CDR2 SVGAGI (reference sequence). V gave up 3 bases and J gave up 1 base, with 11 bases separating them. The CDR3 nucleotides are TGTGCCAGCAGTTATGACGGACCTCGCACAGATACGCAGTATTTT. This codes for CASSYDGPRTDTQYF.

At least ten counts were recorded for this clonotype. The chain combines TRBV24-1 with TRBJ2-3; D uncertain. The germline V gene has CDR1 KGHDR and CDR2 SFDVKD. Trimming stripped 1 base from V and 5 bases from J, with 15 bases between. This CDR3 contains 16 residues. The CDR3 DNA is TGTGCCACCAGTGATTTAGAAGTCGGTGGAAGAGATACGCAGTATTTT. It is translated as CATSDLEVGGRDTQYF.

In its sample, this clonotype was seen a few times. Compared with germline, one end of the junction differs, possibly owing to a read error. The chain combines TRBV6-1 with TRBJ2-1; TRBD2 is a possible D gene (6 bases). The CDR3 runs to 15 residues. Germline V lookup: CDR1 MNHNS, CDR2 SASEGT. In nucleotides, the CDR3 is TGTACCAGCGGCGGGCGGGGAAGCTCCTACAATGAGCAGTTCTTC. This sequence encodes CTSGGRGSSYNEQFF.

Concerning this clonotype: A read error may account for a junction end that differs from germline. The genes are TRBV15 and TRBJ1-2; possible D gene TRBD1, 6 bases. CDR1 and CDR2 from the germline V gene are LNHNV and YYDKDF (reference sequence). The CDR3 is 12 amino acids. The CDR3 sequence is CATSQGNYGYNF. The CDR3, as DNA: TGTGCCACGAGTCAGGGGAACTATGGCTACAACTTC.

The rearrangement links TRBV10-2 to TRBJ2-1, with D possibly called TRBD1 or TRBD2 (5 bases each). Trimming stripped 3 bases from V and 3 bases from J, with 12 bases between. The CDR3 contains 15 residues. Germline V gives CDR1 WSHSY, CDR2 SAAADI. The CDR3 DNA reads TGCGCCAGCAGTGACGGGGCGAAAAACTACAATGAGCAGTTCTTC. Translating gives CASSDGAKNYNEQFF.

The rearrangement links TRBV9 to TRBJ2-7; 10 bases are a match to TRBD1. V lost 4 bases and J lost 2; bases outside the gene matches: 12. The V gene's germline CDR1 is SGDLS and CDR2 YYNGEE. CDR3 length: 17 amino acids. CDR3 sequence (DNA): TGTGCCAGCAGCAACAATCCCGGGACAGGGGAGACCTACGAGCAGTACTTC. It encodes CASSNNPGTGETYEQYF.

The chain joins TRBV20-1 to TRBJ2-2; a possible D gene is TRBD2 (6 bases). Germline CDR1 and CDR2: DFQATT and SNEGSKA (reference sequence). V lost 3 bases and J 7 bases, leaving 9 bases between the germline ends. CDR3 length equals 12 residues. For the CDR3, the DNA is TGCAGTGCTAGCGGGGGAAGCGGGGAGCTGTTTTTT. Residues: CSASGGSGELFF.

This chain joins TRBV7-2 and TRBJ1-5; no reliable D call. This CDR3 contains 15 residues. The germline V gene has CDR1 SGHTA and CDR2 FQGNSA. Trimming stripped 6 bases from V and 0 bases from J, with 12 bases between. The CDR3: CASSLIQNSNQPQHF. Written as DNA, the CDR3 is TGTGCCAGCAGTCTGATACAGAATAGCAATCAGCCCCAGCATTTT.

The chain joins TRBV29-1 to TRBJ2-6, with a weak D call TRBD1 (6 bases). The CDR3 is 16 amino acids. V lost 7 bases, J lost 0 bases, and 16 bases lay in between. CDR1 and CDR2 (germline): SQVTM, ANQGSEA. In DNA form, the CDR3 reads TGCAGCGCCTCCCGGGACATAGACTCTGGGGCCAACGTCCTGACTTTC. Amino acids: CSASRDIDSGANVLTF.

The rearrangement joins TRBV20-1 to TRBJ1-2; no reliable D call. CDR1 and CDR2 from the germline V gene are DFQATT and SNEGSKA (reference sequence). Trimming shortened V by 5 bases and J by 6 bases, and 7 bases separated the two germline ends. The CDR3 contains 10 residues. DNA of the CDR3: TGCAGTGCTTTTTATGATGGCTACACCTTC. This gives the protein CSAFYDGYTF.

The V call is TRBV7-2, the J call TRBJ2-7, with 9 bases identical to TRBD1. The junction had 8 bases not matched to a gene; V was cut back by 4 bases and J by 4 bases. Germline loops: CDR1 SGHTA, CDR2 FQGNSA. The CDR3 has 15 amino acids. The CDR3 sequence: CASSSLRDREYEQYF. DNA for the CDR3: TGTGCCAGCAGCTCTCTGCGGGACAGGGAGTACGAGCAGTACTTC. Filled out from reference TRBV7-2 and TRBJ2-7, the complete variable domain reads GAGVSQSPSNKVTEKGKDVELRCDPISGHTALYWYRQSLGQGLEFLIYFQGNSAPDKSGLPSDRFSAERTGGSVSTLTIQRTQQEDSAVYLCASSSLRDREYEQYFGPGTRLTVT.

V is TRBV20-1 and J is TRBJ1-2, with a tentative D call TRBD1 (5 bases). This CDR3 is built from 19 residues. Looked up from germline, CDR1 is DFQATT and CDR2 is SNEGSKA (reference sequence). Deletions cut 0 bases from V and 6 bases from J, with 29 bases between. CDR3: CSARELFITLRGGANGYTF. DNA for the CDR3: TGCAGTGCTAGAGAGTTGTTTATCACGTTGAGAGGAGGGGCAAATGGCTACACCTTC.

The chain links TRBV19 to TRBJ2-1; the match to TRBD2 covers 7 bases. The CDR3 has 16 residues. Losses at the gene ends were 2 bases for V and 2 bases for J; bases not matched to a gene: 6. CDR1 LNHDA and CDR2 SQIVND come from the germline V gene (reference sequence). CDR3 nucleotides: TGTGCCAGTAGTATACTCCCTAGCGGAACCTACAATGAGCAGTTCTTC. This translates into CASSILPSGTYNEQFF.

The chain is built from TRBV20-1 and TRBJ2-1, with 12 bases that match TRBD2. Germline CDR1 and CDR2: DFQATT and SNEGSKA (reference sequence). V lost 0 bases and J lost 6; bases outside the gene matches: 6. This CDR3 is 16 amino acids long. CDR3 sequence: CSARDPTSGGLNEQFF. In DNA, the CDR3 is TGCAGTGCTAGAGATCCGACTAGCGGGGGCCTCAATGAGCAGTTCTTC.

V gene TRBV15 combines with J gene TRBJ2-1, with 14 bases matching TRBD2. The ends lost 1 base at V and 0 bases at J; junction bases unmatched: 5. Germline V gene lookup returns CDR1 LNHNV and CDR2 YYDKDF (reference sequence). CDR3 size: 19 residues. The CDR3 protein is CATSRGGTSGGPSYNEQFF. The CDR3 DNA sequence: TGTGCCACCAGCAGAGGTGGGACTAGCGGGGGCCCCTCCTACAATGAGCAGTTCTTC.

This clonotype was observed many times. The gene calls are TRBV4-3 and TRBJ2-7; D is ambiguous. The CDR3 consists of 13 residues. The V end was cut by 4 bases, the J end by 4 bases, with 11 bases between. Germline CDR1 is LGHNA and CDR2 is YSLEER. In DNA form, the CDR3 reads TGCGCCAGCAGCCTACTCCAGGAGTACGAGCAGTACTTC. Translated, it gives CASSLLQEYEQYF.